This TCR beta chain was obtained from a study of blood T cell repertoires in COVID-19. Study-level information: The United States, Italy and Spain provided the acute and convalescent COVID-19 samples. From T cells, B-cell-depleted T cells, or PBMCs came the material, which was cDNA or gDNA.

In the original analysis: Reference gene primer amplification gave estimated nucleated cell counts. Profiled with immunoSEQ multiplex PCR; TCRdb holds only in-frame clones, not every one. Clone size and V and J calls were adopted from that table, with D and trimming inferred from the DNA. Here the sample spans some 150,000 clones, 75% to 90% being singletons. CDR1 and CDR2 from the germline V gene are SGHRS and YFSETQ. This CDR3 is built from 15 residues. V shed 4 bases and J 0 bases; nucleotides not matched to a gene: 7. V is TRBV5-1 and J is TRBJ2-7; TRBD1 matches at 7 bases. Sequencing input: peripheral blood. The receptor was isolated from an elderly woman with acute or convalescent COVID-19. The CDR3 region has the DNA TGCGCCAGCAGCCCACTACAGGGGTCCTCCTACGAGCAGTACTTC. Translated, it gives CASSPLQGSSYEQYF.